This T cell receptor beta chain stems from a study of blood T cell repertoires in COVID-19. This CDR3 comprises 15 residues. The V gene's germline CDR1 is LGHNA and CDR2 YSLEER. The V segment lost 3 bases and the J segment 3 bases; nucleotides outside the gene matches: 7. Assay: immunoSEQ multiplex PCR; the TCRdb copy retains only in-frame clones and omits some. The table has more than 250,000 clones, 80% to 90% seen once. The clonotype was recovered from a man younger than 45 who had recovered from COVID-19. V gene TRBV4-3 combines with J gene TRBJ2-7; 8 bases are shared with TRBD1. The sequencing sample was made of PBMCs or T cells enriched from blood (not recorded which). CDR3 in amino acids: CASSHLDRGNYEQYF. CDR3 bases: TGCGCCAGCAGCCACCTCGACAGGGGAAACTACGAGCAGTACTTC.